These T cell receptor beta chains were read from a single sample in a study of cytomegalovirus exposure and HLA in healthy donors. The data were produced by immunoSEQ multiplex PCR, yet TCRdb's version contains in-frame clones alone and is incomplete. The sample holds 95,000 to 100,000 clones, 76% seen once. The specimen was PBMCs. The receptor source for this set is a man between 35 and 55 years old in good health and CMV-seronegative. The CDR3 runs from the conserved cysteine through the conserved F or W. A D gene is named only where the DNA matches it firmly. The size field is filled for only some rows; it gives once, few, many or a size class.

clone size	V gene	J gene	D gene	CDR3 protein	CDR3 DNA
.	TRBV29-1	TRBJ1-2	.	CSVLKAGVGYTF	TGCAGCGTTTTGAAGGCCGGGGTTGGCTACACCTTC
.	TRBV7-2	TRBJ2-5	.	CASSLVGRREQYF	TGTGCCAGCAGCTTAGTGGGTCGAAGGGAGCAGTACTTC
.	TRBV18	TRBJ2-1	.	CASSVGASREQFF	TGTGCCAGCTCCGTGGGGGCATCAAGGGAGCAGTTCTTC
few	TRBV28	TRBJ2-2	TRBD2	CASTLGGANTGELFF	TGTGCCAGCACCCTCGGGGGGGCTAACACCGGGGAGCTGTTTTTT
.	TRBV2	TRBJ2-5	TRBD1	CASSVRTGGQETQYF	TGTGCCAGCAGTGTACGGACAGGGGGTCAAGAGACCCAGTACTTC
.	TRBV29-1	TRBJ2-1	TRBD2	CSVELAGDPYNEQFF	TGCAGCGTTGAATTGGCGGGGGACCCCTACAATGAGCAGTTCTTC
.	TRBV28	TRBJ1-2	.	CASSDPRPYSGRRGSYTF	TGTGCCAGCAGTGACCCCCGGCCTTATTCGGGAAGAAGAGGAAGCTACACCTTC
once	TRBV19	TRBJ2-7	TRBD2	CASRAGRHDEQYF	TGTGCCAGTAGAGCGGGACGGCACGACGAGCAGTACTTC
.	TRBV11-1	TRBJ2-3	TRBD2	CASSLGGAGAGDTQYF	TGTGCCAGCAGCTTAGGTGGAGCGGGGGCCGGGGATACGCAGTATTTT
.	TRBV28	TRBJ1-1	.	CASSFGQGHTEAFF	TGTGCCAGCAGTTTTGGTCAGGGGCACACTGAAGCTTTCTTT
.	TRBV7-9	TRBJ2-5	.	CASSSVSQETQYF	TGTGCCAGCAGCTCAGTCAGCCAAGAGACCCAGTACTTC
.	TRBV6-5	TRBJ2-3	.	CASSYSDGVADTQYF	TGTGCCAGCAGTTACTCGGACGGGGTGGCAGATACGCAGTATTTT
.	TRBV14	TRBJ2-2	TRBD2	CASSQGLAGITGELFF	TGTGCCAGCAGCCAAGGACTAGCGGGAATCACCGGGGAGCTGTTTTTT
.	TRBV5-1	TRBJ1-6	.	CASSLTGGYNSPLHF	TGCGCCAGCAGCTTGACCGGGGGCTATAATTCACCCCTCCACTTT
.	TRBV5-1	TRBJ1-1	.	CASSTGRLGSEAFF	TGCGCCAGCAGCACCGGCAGGCTTGGGTCTGAAGCTTTCTTT
.	TRBV5-1	TRBJ1-2	.	CASSLSQGGYGYTF	TGCGCCAGCAGCTTGTCCCAGGGAGGCTATGGCTACACCTTC
few	TRBV29-1	TRBJ1-5	.	CSVESGGEPQHF	TGCAGCGTTGAGTCCGGAGGGGAGCCCCAGCATTTT
.	TRBV4-1	TRBJ2-5	.	CASSQDPRTAQETQYF	TGCGCCAGCAGCCAAGATCCGCGGACAGCTCAAGAGACCCAGTACTTC
.	TRBV30	TRBJ1-5	.	CAWTGGGSDQPQHF	TGTGCCTGGACCGGCGGGGGTAGCGATCAGCCCCAGCATTTT
.	TRBV4-3	TRBJ1-1	TRBD1	CASSHLAGTGGTEAFF	TGCGCCAGCAGCCACCTGGCGGGGACAGGGGGTACTGAAGCTTTCTTT
.	TRBV2	TRBJ2-3	TRBD2	CASSDVRRELADTQYF	TGTGCCAGCAGTGACGTCCGGCGGGAGTTGGCAGATACGCAGTATTTT
.	TRBV28	TRBJ2-3	TRBD2	CASSPILREDTDTQYF	TGTGCCAGCAGCCCGATTCTGCGGGAGGACACAGATACGCAGTATTTT
.	TRBV28	TRBJ1-1	TRBD1	CASSPGQGNTEAFF	TGTGCCAGCAGTCCCGGACAGGGGAACACTGAAGCTTTCTTT
.	TRBV7-2	TRBJ2-7	.	CASSFPTGASYEQYF	TGTGCCAGCAGCTTCCCCACGGGAGCGTCCTACGAGCAGTACTTC
.	TRBV11-2	TRBJ2-2	TRBD1	CSRDRGPRKATGELFF	TGTAGTCGGGACAGGGGGCCACGTAAGGCCACCGGGGAGCTGTTTTTT
once	TRBV30	TRBJ1-1	TRBD1	CAWRPTGAGWTEAFF	TGTGCCTGGAGACCGACAGGGGCGGGATGGACTGAAGCTTTCTTT
.	TRBV4-1	TRBJ2-7	.	CASSQVEETGTREQYF	TGCGCCAGCAGCCAAGTTGAAGAGACAGGGACTCGTGAGCAGTACTTC
once	TRBV5-6	TRBJ2-5	.	CASHILITESQETQYF	TGTGCCAGCCACATCCTTATAACAGAAAGCCAAGAGACCCAGTACTTC
.	TRBV19	TRBJ2-1	TRBD2	CASSPFGVGWEGLGNEQFF	TGTGCCAGCTCCCCCTTTGGAGTAGGTTGGGAGGGCCTGGGTAATGAGCAGTTCTTC
.	TRBV9	TRBJ1-1	.	CASSVVSGSTEAFF	TGTGCCAGCAGCGTAGTTAGTGGTAGCACTGAAGCTTTCTTT
.	TRBV2	TRBJ2-3	TRBD2	CASSEREGAWGTDTQYF	TGTGCCAGCAGTGAGCGGGAGGGGGCGTGGGGGACAGATACGCAGTATTTT
few	TRBV29-1	TRBJ1-2	TRBD1	CSVAPDRGMSYGYTF	TGCAGCGTTGCCCCGGACAGGGGAATGTCCTATGGCTACACCTTC
.	TRBV11-3	TRBJ2-7	TRBD1	CASSLRTGANSYEQYF	TGTGCCAGCAGCTTACGGACAGGGGCGAACTCCTACGAGCAGTACTTC